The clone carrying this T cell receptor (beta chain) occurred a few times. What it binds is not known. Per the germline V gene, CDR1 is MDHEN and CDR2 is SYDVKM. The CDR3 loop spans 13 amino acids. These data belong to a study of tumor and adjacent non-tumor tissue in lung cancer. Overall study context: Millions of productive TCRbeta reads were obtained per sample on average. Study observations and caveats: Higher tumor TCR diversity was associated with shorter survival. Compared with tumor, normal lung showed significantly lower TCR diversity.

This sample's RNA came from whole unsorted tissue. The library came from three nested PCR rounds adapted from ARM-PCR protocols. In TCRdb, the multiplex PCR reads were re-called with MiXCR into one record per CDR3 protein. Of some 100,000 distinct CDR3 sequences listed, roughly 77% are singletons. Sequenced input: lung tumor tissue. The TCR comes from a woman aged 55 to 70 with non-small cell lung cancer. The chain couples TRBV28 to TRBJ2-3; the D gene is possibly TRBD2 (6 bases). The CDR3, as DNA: TGTGAGACTAGAGGGGAAGGCACAGATACGCAGTATTTT. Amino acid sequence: CETRGEGTDTQYF.